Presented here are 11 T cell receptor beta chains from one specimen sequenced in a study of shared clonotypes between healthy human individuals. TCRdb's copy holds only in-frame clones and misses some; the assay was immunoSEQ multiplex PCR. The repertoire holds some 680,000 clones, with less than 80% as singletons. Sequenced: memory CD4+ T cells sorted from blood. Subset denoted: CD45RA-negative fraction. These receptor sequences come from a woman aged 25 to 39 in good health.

The CDR3 reads CASSLAPRDRGPANYGYTF. The CDR3 nucleotides read TGTGCCAGCAGCTTAGCCCCCCGGGACAGGGGACCAGCTAACTATGGCTACACCTTC. This chain links TRBV7-2 with TRBJ1-2, with 10 bases matching TRBD1. Germline-derived CDR1 and CDR2 are SGHTA and FQGNSA. The CDR3 sequence is 19 residues long. V was clipped by 0 bases and J by 0 bases; unmatched bases: 10.

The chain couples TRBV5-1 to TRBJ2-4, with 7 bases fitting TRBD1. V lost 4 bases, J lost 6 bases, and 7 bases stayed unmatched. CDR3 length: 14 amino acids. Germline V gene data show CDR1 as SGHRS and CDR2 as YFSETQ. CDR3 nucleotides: TGCGCCAGCAGCCCCGGGACAGAACTAAACATTCAGTACTTC. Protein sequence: CASSPGTELNIQYF.

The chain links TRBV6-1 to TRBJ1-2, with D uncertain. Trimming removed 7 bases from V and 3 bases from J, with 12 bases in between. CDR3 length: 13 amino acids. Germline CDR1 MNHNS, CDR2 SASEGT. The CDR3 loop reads CASTQSVYYGYTF. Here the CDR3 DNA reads TGTGCCAGCACTCAGAGTGTTTACTATGGCTACACCTTC.

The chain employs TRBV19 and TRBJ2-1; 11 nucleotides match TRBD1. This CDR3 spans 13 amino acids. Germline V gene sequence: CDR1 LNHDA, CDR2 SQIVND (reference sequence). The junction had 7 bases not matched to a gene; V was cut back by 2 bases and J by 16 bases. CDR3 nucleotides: TGTGCCAGTAGTATAAATAGTGGGACAGGGGGTTTCTTC. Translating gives CASSINSGTGGFF.

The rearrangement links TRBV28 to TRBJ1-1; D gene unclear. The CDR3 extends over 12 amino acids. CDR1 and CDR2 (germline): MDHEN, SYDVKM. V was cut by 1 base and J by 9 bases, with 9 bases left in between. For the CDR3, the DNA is TGTGCCAGCAGTTTATCTGTGGTGAAAGCTTTCTTT. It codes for CASSLSVVKAFF.

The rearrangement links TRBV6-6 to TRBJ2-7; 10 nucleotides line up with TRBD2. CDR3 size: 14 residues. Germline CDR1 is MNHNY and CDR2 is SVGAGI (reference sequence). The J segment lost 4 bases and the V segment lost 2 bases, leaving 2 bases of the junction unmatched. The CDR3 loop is CASSYVAGGYEQYF. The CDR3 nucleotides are TGTGCCAGCAGTTACGTAGCGGGAGGTTACGAGCAGTACTTC.

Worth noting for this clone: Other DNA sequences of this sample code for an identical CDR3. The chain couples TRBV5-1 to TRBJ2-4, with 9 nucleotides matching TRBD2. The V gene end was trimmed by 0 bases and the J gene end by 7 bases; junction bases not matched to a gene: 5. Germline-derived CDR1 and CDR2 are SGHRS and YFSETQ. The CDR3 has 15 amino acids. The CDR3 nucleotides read TGCGCCAGCAGCTTGGGTAGCGGGAGTGGGAACATTCAGTACTTC. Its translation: CASSLGSGSGNIQYF.

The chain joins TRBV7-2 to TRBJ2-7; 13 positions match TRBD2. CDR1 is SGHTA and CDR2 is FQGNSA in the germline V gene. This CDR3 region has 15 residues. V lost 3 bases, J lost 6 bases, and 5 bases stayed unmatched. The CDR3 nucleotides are TGTGCCAGCAGCTTCGGACTAGCGGGAGATTTCGAGCAGTACTTC. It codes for CASSFGLAGDFEQYF.

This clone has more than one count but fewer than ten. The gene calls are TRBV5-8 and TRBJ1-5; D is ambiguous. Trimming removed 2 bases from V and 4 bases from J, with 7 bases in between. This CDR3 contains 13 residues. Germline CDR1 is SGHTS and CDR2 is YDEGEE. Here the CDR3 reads CASSLTANQPQHF. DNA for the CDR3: TGTGCCAGCAGCTTAACAGCGAATCAGCCCCAGCATTTT.

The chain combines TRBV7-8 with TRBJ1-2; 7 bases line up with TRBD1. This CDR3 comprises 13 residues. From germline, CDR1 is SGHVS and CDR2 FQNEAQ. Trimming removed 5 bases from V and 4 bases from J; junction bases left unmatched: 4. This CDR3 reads CASSRRDSYGYTF. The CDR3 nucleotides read TGTGCCAGCAGCCGCAGGGACAGCTATGGCTACACCTTC.

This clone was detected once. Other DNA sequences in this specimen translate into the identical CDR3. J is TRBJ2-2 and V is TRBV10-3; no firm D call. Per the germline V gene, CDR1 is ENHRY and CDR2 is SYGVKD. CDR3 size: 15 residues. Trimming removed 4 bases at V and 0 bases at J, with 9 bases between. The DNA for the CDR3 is TGTGCCATCAGTGTGGGAACAACGAACACCGGGGAGCTGTTTTTT. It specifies CAISVGTTNTGELFF.